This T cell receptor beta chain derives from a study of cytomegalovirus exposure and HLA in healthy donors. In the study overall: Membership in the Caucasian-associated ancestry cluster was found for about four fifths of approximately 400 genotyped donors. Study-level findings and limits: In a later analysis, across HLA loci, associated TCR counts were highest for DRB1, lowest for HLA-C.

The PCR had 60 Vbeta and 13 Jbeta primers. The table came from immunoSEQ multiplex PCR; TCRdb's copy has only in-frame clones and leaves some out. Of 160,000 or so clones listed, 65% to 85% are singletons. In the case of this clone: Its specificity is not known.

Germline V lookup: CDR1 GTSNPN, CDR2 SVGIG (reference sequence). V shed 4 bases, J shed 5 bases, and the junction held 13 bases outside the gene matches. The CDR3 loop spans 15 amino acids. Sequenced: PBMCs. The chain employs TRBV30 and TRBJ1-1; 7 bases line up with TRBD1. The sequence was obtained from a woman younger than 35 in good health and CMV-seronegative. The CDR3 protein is CAWIAKQGRRTEAFF. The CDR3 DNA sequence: TGTGCCTGGATTGCAAAACAGGGGCGTCGGACTGAAGCTTTCTTT.